Following are 16 T cell receptor beta chains from one sample sequenced in a study of T cell repertoires in cytomegalovirus infection. TCRdb reprocessed the reads via MiXCR and lists one record per CDR3 protein. This sample has about 240,000 distinct CDR3 sequences, with approximately 13% found just once. Sequences were obtained from PBMCs. These receptor sequences come from a human donor in good health (CMV status not recorded). Some clones in this sample may be carry-over from other donors' samples.

In its sample, this clonotype was seen many times. The rearrangement links TRBV12-5 to TRBJ2-5, with 7 positions matching TRBD2. Looked up from germline, CDR1 is LGHNT and CDR2 is FRNRAP. The V gene end was trimmed by 1 base and the J gene end by 1 base; junction bases not matched to a gene: 9. The CDR3 is 17 residues long. The CDR3 DNA is TGTGCTAGTGGTTTGGCCACGGGACTAACTTCCCAAGAGACCCAGTACTTC. Encoded protein: CASGLATGLTSQETQYF.

This clonotype has at least ten counts. This chain joins TRBV7-2 and TRBJ1-5; the D is unclear. The germline CDR1 and CDR2 sequences are SGHTA and FQGNSA. V lost 3 bases and J lost 1, with 10 bases in between. This CDR3 contains 15 residues. As DNA, the CDR3 is TGTGCCAGCAGCTTGTCACTCACCAGCAATCAGCCCCAGCATTTT. This gives the protein CASSLSLTSNQPQHF.

This clonotype has at least ten counts. This chain links TRBV6-1 with TRBJ1-1; D is possibly TRBD1 (6 bases). CDR1 and CDR2 (germline): MNHNS, SASEGT. V lost 8 bases and J 5 bases, leaving 18 bases between the germline ends. The CDR3 totals 14 residues. The CDR3 here is CASALGAPGTEAFF. The DNA of the CDR3 is TGTGCCAGCGCCTTGGGGGCTCCGGGGACTGAAGCTTTCTTT.

Many counts were recorded for this clonotype. CDR3 residues: CASSLIVRTGNEQFF. The CDR3 DNA reads TGTGCCAGCAGCTTAATTGTGCGGACGGGAAATGAGCAGTTCTTC. V and J are TRBV7-8 and TRBJ2-1, with a weak D call TRBD2 (5 bases). From germline, CDR1 is SGHVS and CDR2 FQNEAQ. CDR3 length: 15 amino acids. V shed 2 bases and J shed 7 bases, with 15 bases lying between them.

This clonotype has ten or more counts. The chain employs TRBV5-5 and TRBJ1-1; D not resolved. The CDR3 extends over 15 amino acids. The V and J ends lost 1 base and 1 base respectively, with 11 bases between them. Germline lookup yields CDR1 SGHKS and CDR2 YYEKEE (reference sequence). The CDR3 DNA is TGTGCCAGCAGCTTGAACGCGCTGGAGAACACTGAAGCTTTCTTT. Translation: CASSLNALENTEAFF.

This clonotype has ten or more counts. The chain is built from TRBV19 and TRBJ1-5; D possibly corresponds to TRBD1 (5 bases). The CDR3 has 15 residues. Germline V gene sequence: CDR1 LNHDA, CDR2 SQIVND (reference sequence). The germline V and J ends were trimmed by 3 bases and 6 bases, with 15 bases remaining between them. The CDR3 nucleotides read TGTGCCAGTAGTATCGGTGTGGGGGGAGGTCAGCCCCAGCATTTT. This gives the protein CASSIGVGGGQPQHF.

A word on this clonotype: Given a much more abundant clone one base away, this may be a read error. This chain links TRBV7-2 with TRBJ2-7; no clear D. The CDR3 has 12 amino acids. Germline assignment: CDR1 SGHTA and CDR2 FQGNSA. The CDR3 spells CASSLLDYELYF. CDR3 DNA: TGTGCCAGCAGCTTACTAGATTACGAGCTGTACTTC. Looking up the rest from reference TRBV7-2 and TRBJ2-7 gives the full variable domain: GAGVSQSPSNKVTEKGKDVELRCDPISGHTALYWYRQSLGQGLEFLIYFQGNSAPDKSGLPSDRFSAERTGGSVSTLTIQRTQQEDSAVYLCASSLLDYELYFGPGTRLTVT.

This clonotype was counted ten times or more. The chain combines TRBV7-2 with TRBJ2-3, with D possibly matching TRBD1 (8 bases). The CDR3 spans 17 residues. The V and J ends lost 5 bases and 0 bases respectively, with 18 bases between them. Germline-derived CDR1 and CDR2 are SGHTA and FQGNSA. This chain's CDR3 is CASSGLDREGSTDTQYF. The CDR3 DNA is TGTGCCAGCAGCGGCCTGGACAGGGAGGGGAGCACAGATACGCAGTATTTT.

The chain links TRBV5-6 to TRBJ2-5; 8 bases align to TRBD2. The V and J ends lost 1 base and 2 bases, in that order; junction bases with no gene match: 10. CDR3 length: 17 residues. Germline-derived CDR1 and CDR2 are SGHDT and YYEEEE. As DNA, the CDR3 is TGTGCCAGCAGCTTGCGTCGGGGGGGCCTGAGTCAAGAGACCCAGTACTTC. Its protein product is CASSLRRGGLSQETQYF.

This clonotype was seen at least ten times. The chain recombines TRBV5-6 with TRBJ2-1, with unresolved D. CDR3 size: 13 residues. Trimming took off 5 bases at V and 7 bases at J, with 13 bases between the two ends. From germline, CDR1 is SGHDT and CDR2 YYEEEE. The CDR3 is CASRDRVGNEQFF. The CDR3, as DNA: TGTGCCAGCAGGGACCGAGTGGGGAATGAGCAGTTCTTC.

The chain is built from TRBV15 and TRBJ1-4; D unresolved. The CDR3 totals 15 residues. Trimming took off 3 bases at V and 0 bases at J, with 8 bases between the two ends. Germline lookup yields CDR1 LNHNV and CDR2 YYDKDF (reference sequence). CDR3 DNA sequence: TGTGCCACCAGCAGCTGGGAGGCAACTAATGAAAAACTGTTTTTT. This gives the protein CATSSWEATNEKLFF.

This clonotype was detected many times. The genes are TRBV6-1 and TRBJ1-1; 7 nucleotides align to TRBD1. The CDR3 spans 17 residues. V gave up 1 base and J gave up 0 bases; unmatched junction bases: 8. Germline CDR1 reads MNHNS; CDR2 reads SASEGT. CDR3 coding DNA: TGTGCCAGCAGTGAAGGGTCGACAGGGCACATGAACACTGAAGCTTTCTTT. It specifies CASSEGSTGHMNTEAFF.

This clonotype was seen at least ten times. The chain joins TRBV7-3 to TRBJ2-5; the match to TRBD1 covers 12 bases. The CDR3 is 15 amino acids. Germline V gene data show CDR1 as SGHTA and CDR2 as FQGTGA. J was trimmed by 5 bases and V by 4 bases; bases with no gene match: 5. In DNA, the CDR3 is TGTGCCAGCAGCTCGGGACAGGGGGCGGAGGAGACCCAGTACTTC. Translation: CASSSGQGAEETQYF.

In its sample, this clonotype was seen many times. V is TRBV7-2 and J is TRBJ1-2; 8 bases match TRBD1. Trimming cost V 3 bases and J 0 bases; bases outside gene matches: 15. The CDR3 consists of 19 residues. Germline V gives CDR1 SGHTA, CDR2 FQGNSA. CDR3 protein: CASSFSILDRERANYGYTF. Written as DNA, the CDR3 is TGTGCCAGCAGCTTCTCTATCTTGGACAGGGAGCGGGCTAACTATGGCTACACCTTC.

Ten or more counts support this clonotype. This chain connects TRBV7-8 to TRBJ2-7; a possible D gene is TRBD2 (6 bases). The CDR3 runs to 15 residues. Trimming cost V 7 bases and J 3 bases, with 19 bases left between them. CDR1 and CDR2 (germline): SGHVS, FQNEAQ. Here the CDR3 reads CASTLLMGGNYEQYF. The CDR3, as DNA: TGTGCCAGCACCCTACTGATGGGAGGAAACTACGAGCAGTACTTC. Filled out from reference TRBV7-8 and TRBJ2-7, the complete variable domain reads GAGVSQSPRYKVAKRGQDVALRCDPISGHVSLFWYQQALGQGPEFLTYFQNEAQLDKSGLPSDRFFAERPEGSVSTLKIQRTQQEDSAVYLCASTLLMGGNYEQYFGPGTRLTVT.

The sample holds a few counts of this clonotype. V usage is TRBV14 and J usage is TRBJ1-6; D possibly corresponds to TRBD1 (6 bases). V lost 1 base and J 6 bases, leaving 10 bases between the germline ends. Germline CDR1 reads SGHDN; CDR2 reads FVKESK. CDR3 size: 15 residues. CDR3 sequence (DNA): TGTGCCAGCAGCCAAGCGGGCAGGGGTAATTCACCCCTCCACTTT. It codes for CASSQAGRGNSPLHF.